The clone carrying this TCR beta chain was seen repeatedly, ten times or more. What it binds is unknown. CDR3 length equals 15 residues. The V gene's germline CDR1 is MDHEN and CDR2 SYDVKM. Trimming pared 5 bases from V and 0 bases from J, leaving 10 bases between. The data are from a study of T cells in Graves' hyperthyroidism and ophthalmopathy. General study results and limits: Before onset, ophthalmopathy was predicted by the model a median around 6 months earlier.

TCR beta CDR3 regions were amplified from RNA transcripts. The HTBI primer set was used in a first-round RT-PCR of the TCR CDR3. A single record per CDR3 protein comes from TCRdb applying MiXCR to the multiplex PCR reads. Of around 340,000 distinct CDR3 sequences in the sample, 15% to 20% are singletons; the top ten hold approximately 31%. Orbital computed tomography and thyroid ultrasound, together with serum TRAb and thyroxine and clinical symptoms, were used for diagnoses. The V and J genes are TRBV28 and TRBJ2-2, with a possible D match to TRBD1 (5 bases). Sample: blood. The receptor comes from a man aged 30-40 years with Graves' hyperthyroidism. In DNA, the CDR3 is TGTGCCAGCAGTACAGGAGCCACGAACACCGGGGAGCTGTTTTTT. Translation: CASSTGATNTGELFF.